Below, 8 T cell receptor beta chains from the same sample are listed, as sequenced in a study of blood T cell repertoires in COVID-19. The data were produced by immunoSEQ multiplex PCR, yet TCRdb's version contains in-frame clones alone and is incomplete. The sample lists roughly 120,000 clones, about 85% occurring once. Sequenced material: peripheral blood. The receptors come from a human donor in a cohort sampled during active COVID-19.

A few counts support this clone. The chain employs TRBV27 and TRBJ1-5, with 9 bases fitting TRBD1. The J segment lost 5 bases and the V segment lost 2 bases, leaving 7 bases of the junction unmatched. The CDR3 contains 16 residues. The germline V gene has CDR1 MNHEY and CDR2 SMNVEV (reference sequence). This chain's CDR3 is CASSLTPGQGYQPQHF. CDR3 bases: TGTGCCAGCAGTTTAACTCCGGGACAGGGTTATCAGCCCCAGCATTTT.

V is TRBV4-2 and J is TRBJ2-7, with 7 bases fitting TRBD1. Germline CDR1 reads LGHNA; CDR2 reads YNFKEQ. CDR3 length equals 17 residues. V lost 2 bases, J lost 0 bases, and 10 bases stayed unmatched. The CDR3 nucleotides are TGTGCCAGCAGCCAAAAGACAGGGTCTCTCAGCTCCTACGAGCAGTACTTC. It is translated as CASSQKTGSLSSYEQYF.

The CDR3 is CASSLERGSDYGYTF. For the CDR3, the DNA is TGTGCCAGCAGCTTAGAGCGAGGGTCCGACTATGGCTACACCTTC. This chain links TRBV7-6 with TRBJ1-2; the D is unclear. The V end lost 1 base, the J end lost 3 bases, and 12 bases lay between the germline ends. Per germline, CDR1 SGHVS and CDR2 FNYEAQ. The CDR3 length is 15 residues.

The DNA for the CDR3 is TGTGCCTGGAGTTCAGGGGGCGAGCAGTACTTC. Its protein product is CAWSSGGEQYF. The chain is built from TRBV30 and TRBJ2-7; 7 bases fit TRBD1. The CDR3 runs to 11 residues. CDR1 GTSNPN and CDR2 SVGIG come from the germline V gene (reference sequence). Germline trimming cut 2 bases from V and 6 bases from J; bases unmatched to any gene: 1.

This clone occurred once. The chain employs TRBV3-1 (or the pseudogene TRBV3-2) and TRBJ2-1; 11 bases match TRBD2. J gave up 9 bases and V 1 base, and 2 bases lay outside the gene matches. This CDR3 is built from 14 residues. CDR1 is LGHDT and CDR2 is YNNKEL in the germline V gene (reference sequence). The CDR3 here is CASSQVAGGPEQFF. In DNA form, the CDR3 reads TGTGCCAGCAGCCAAGTAGCGGGAGGGCCTGAGCAGTTCTTC.

The gene calls are TRBV11-2 and TRBJ2-7; a weak D match, TRBD1 (6 bases). The V end lost 3 bases, the J end lost 0 bases, and 15 bases lay between the germline ends. Germline loops: CDR1 SGHAT, CDR2 FQNNGV. The CDR3 is made up of 16 amino acids. DNA of the CDR3: TGTGCCAGCAGCTTCTTCGTGACAGGAACCTCCTACGAGCAGTACTTC. Encoded protein: CASSFFVTGTSYEQYF.

The rearrangement joins TRBV7-2 to TRBJ1-5; D unresolved. The CDR3 consists of 15 residues. Germline CDR1 SGHTA, CDR2 FQGNSA. V was trimmed by 5 bases and J by 0 bases, leaving 11 bases between them. CDR3 in DNA: TGTGCCAGCAGCGCGGTGGGAGATAGCAATCAGCCCCAGCATTTT. The encoded protein is CASSAVGDSNQPQHF.

This chain links TRBV3-1 (or the pseudogene TRBV3-2) with TRBJ1-1, with D possibly TRBD1 on 6 matching bases. Germline V lookup: CDR1 LGHDT, CDR2 YNNKEL (reference sequence). V gave up 4 bases and J gave up 9 bases, with 12 bases separating them. This CDR3 has 12 residues. DNA of the CDR3: TGTGCCAGCAGCCCGACACAGGGAAAAGCTTTCTTT. Amino acid sequence: CASSPTQGKAFF.